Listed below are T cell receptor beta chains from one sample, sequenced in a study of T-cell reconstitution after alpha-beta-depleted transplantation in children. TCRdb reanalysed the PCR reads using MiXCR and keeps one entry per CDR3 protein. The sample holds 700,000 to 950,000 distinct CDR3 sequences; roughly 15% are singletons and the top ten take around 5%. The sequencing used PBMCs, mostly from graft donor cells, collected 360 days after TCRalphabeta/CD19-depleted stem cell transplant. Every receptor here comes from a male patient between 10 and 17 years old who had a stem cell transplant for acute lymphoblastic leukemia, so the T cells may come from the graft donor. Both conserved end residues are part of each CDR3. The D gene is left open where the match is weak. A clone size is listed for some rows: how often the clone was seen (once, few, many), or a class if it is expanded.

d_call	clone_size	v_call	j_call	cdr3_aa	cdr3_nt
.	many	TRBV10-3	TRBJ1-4	CAIKGHANEKLFF	TGTGCCATCAAGGGACACGCTAATGAAAAACTGTTTTTT
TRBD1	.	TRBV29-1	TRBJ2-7	CSVPGQNYEQYF	TGCAGCGTTCCGGGACAGAACTACGAGCAGTACTTC
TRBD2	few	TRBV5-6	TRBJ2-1	CASRGLAGVWGEQFF	TGTGCCAGCAGGGGACTAGCGGGAGTATGGGGTGAGCAGTTCTTC
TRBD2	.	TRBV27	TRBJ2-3	CATFGLADVDIPRTNGTQYF	TGTGCCACCTTCGGACTAGCGGATGTCGACATCCCCCGCACGAACGGTACGCAGTATTTT
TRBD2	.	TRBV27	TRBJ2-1	CASSLRLAGVWGENEQFF	TGTGCCAGCAGTTTGCGACTAGCGGGAGTATGGGGGGAGAATGAGCAGTTCTTC
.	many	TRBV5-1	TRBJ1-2	CASSSGDYGYTF	TGCGCCAGCAGCTCGGGGGACTATGGCTACACCTTC
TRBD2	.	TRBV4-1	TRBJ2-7	CASSQGARGREAIYEQYF	TGCGCCAGCAGCCAAGGCGCCCGCGGGCGGGAGGCTATCTACGAGCAGTACTTC
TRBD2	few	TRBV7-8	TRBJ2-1	CASSLGSGSHEQFF	TGTGCCAGCAGCTTAGGTAGCGGGAGCCATGAGCAGTTCTTC
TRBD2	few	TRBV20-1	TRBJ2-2	CSAKTSGSITGELFF	TGCAGTGCAAAGACTAGCGGGAGTATTACCGGGGAGCTGTTTTTT
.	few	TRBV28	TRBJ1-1	CASKGLTTTEAFF	TGTGCCAGCAAGGGACTGACCACCACTGAAGCTTTCTTT
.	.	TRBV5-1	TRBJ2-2	CASSQIGELFF	TGCGCCAGCAGCCAAATCGGGGAGCTGTTTTTT
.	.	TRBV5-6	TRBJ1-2	CASSVRDNYGYTF	TGTGCCAGCAGCGTCCGGGACAACTATGGCTACACCTTC
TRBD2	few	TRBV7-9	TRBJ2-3	CASSLGAGAGDTQYF	TGTGCCAGCAGCTTAGGAGCGGGAGCGGGAGATACGCAGTATTTT
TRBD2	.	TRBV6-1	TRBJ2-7	CASSPLSGRTYEQYF	TGTGCCAGCAGTCCCCTTAGCGGGAGGACCTACGAGCAGTACTTC
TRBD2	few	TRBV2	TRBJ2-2	CASSPIAGGTGELFF	TGTGCCAGCAGTCCAATAGCGGGAGGCACCGGGGAGCTGTTTTTT
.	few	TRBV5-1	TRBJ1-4	CASSPQGTTNEKLFF	TGCGCCAGCAGCCCTCAGGGAACAACTAATGAAAAACTGTTTTTT
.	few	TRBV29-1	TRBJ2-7	CSVKGASQREVREQYF	TGCAGCGTAAAGGGGGCGTCGCAGCGGGAAGTACGCGAGCAGTACTTC
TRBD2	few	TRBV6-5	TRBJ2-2	CASSFPSGRVTGELFF	TGTGCCAGCAGTTTCCCTAGCGGGAGGGTCACCGGGGAGCTGTTTTTT
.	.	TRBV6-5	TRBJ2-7	CASQGGVHEQYF	TGTGCCAGTCAGGGGGGAGTCCACGAGCAGTACTTC
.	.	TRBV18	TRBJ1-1	CASSPLSVNTEAFF	TGTGCCAGCTCACCACTATCCGTGAACACTGAAGCTTTCTTT
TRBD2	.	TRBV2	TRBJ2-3	CASSMGGNTDTQYF	TGTGCCAGCAGCATGGGGGGGAACACAGATACGCAGTATTTT
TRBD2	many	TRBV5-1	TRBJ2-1	CASSSGGLAGGWNEQFF	TGCGCCAGCAGCTCCGGTGGACTAGCGGGAGGCTGGAATGAGCAGTTCTTC
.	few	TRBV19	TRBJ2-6	CASSISAGANVLTF	TGTGCCAGTAGTATCTCGGCTGGGGCCAACGTCCTGACTTTC
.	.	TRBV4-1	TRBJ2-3	CASSHGSDYPSTDTQYF	TGCGCCAGCAGCCATGGTTCGGACTACCCTAGCACAGATACGCAGTATTTT
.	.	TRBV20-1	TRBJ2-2	CSARDRGIAANTGELFF	TGCAGTGCTAGAGATCGTGGAATAGCAGCGAACACCGGGGAGCTGTTTTTT
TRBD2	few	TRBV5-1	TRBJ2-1	CASSLTSAGNEQFF	TGCGCCAGCAGCTTGACTAGCGCAGGCAATGAGCAGTTCTTC
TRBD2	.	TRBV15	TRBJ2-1	CATSRVTSGRVRFSYNEQFF	TGTGCCACCAGCAGAGTCACTAGCGGGAGGGTCCGGTTCTCCTACAATGAGCAGTTCTTC
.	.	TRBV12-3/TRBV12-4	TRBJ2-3	CASLNLASDTQYF	TGTGCCAGCCTAAATTTAGCGTCAGATACGCAGTATTTT
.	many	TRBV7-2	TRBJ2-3	CASSLMGSTDTQYF	TGTGCCAGCAGCTTAATGGGTAGCACAGATACGCAGTATTTT
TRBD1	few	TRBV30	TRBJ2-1	CAWTRDRGPTYNEQFF	TGTGCCTGGACTCGGGACAGGGGGCCTACTTACAATGAGCAGTTCTTC
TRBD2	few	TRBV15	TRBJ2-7	CASRLAGASEQYF	TGTGCCTCTCGACTAGCGGGAGCATCCGAGCAGTACTTC
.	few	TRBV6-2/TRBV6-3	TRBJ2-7	CASSYGPGTHSYEQYF	TGTGCCAGCAGTTACGGGCCCGGGACTCATTCCTACGAGCAGTACTTC